These T cell receptor beta chains were read from a single sample in a study of T cells after yellow fever vaccination. From the 5' RACE reads, TCRdb called clonotypes with MiXCR, one entry per CDR3 protein. The sample lists a few hundred thousand distinct CDR3 sequences, 3.6% occurring once. Sequencing used PBMCs, obtained on the day of the yellow fever booster vaccination. All receptors derive from a man aged 18 to 29 who received the YFV17D yellow fever vaccine. Both conserved end residues are part of each CDR3. D genes are given only for firm matches. A row's size may be missing; if present it is once, few, many or a size class.

V gene: TRBV4-3
clone size: many
J gene: TRBJ1-2
D gene: -
CDR3 protein: CASSQTPDRSGYTF
CDR3 DNA: TGCGCCAGCAGCCAGACTCCCGACAGGTCTGGCTACACCTTC

V gene: TRBV3-1
clone size: few
J gene: TRBJ2-5
D gene: -
CDR3 protein: CASSQSRVRIETQYF
CDR3 DNA: TGTGCCAGCAGCCAATCAAGGGTTCGGATAGAGACCCAGTACTTC

V gene: TRBV5-4
clone size: few
J gene: TRBJ2-3
D gene: -
CDR3 protein: CASSSVTSTDTQYF
CDR3 DNA: TGTGCCAGCAGCTCAGTTACTAGCACAGATACGCAGTATTTT

V gene: TRBV6-5
clone size: few
J gene: TRBJ2-7
D gene: -
CDR3 protein: CASSWEGAYEQYF
CDR3 DNA: TGTGCCAGCAGTTGGGAGGGGGCCTACGAGCAGTACTTC

V gene: TRBV12-3/TRBV12-4
clone size: few
J gene: TRBJ1-4
D gene: -
CDR3 protein: CASGGRGEKLFF
CDR3 DNA: TGTGCCAGCGGGGGGCGGGGCGAAAAACTGTTTTTT

V gene: TRBV6-5
clone size: many
J gene: TRBJ2-1
D gene: TRBD2
CDR3 protein: CASSYSPRGGLDEQFF
CDR3 DNA: TGTGCCAGCAGTTACTCTCCCCGGGGGGGCTTGGATGAGCAGTTCTTC

V gene: TRBV20-1
clone size: many
J gene: TRBJ2-3
D gene: TRBD2
CDR3 protein: CSARLGGGTDTQYF
CDR3 DNA: TGCAGTGCTAGATTGGGGGGGGGCACAGATACGCAGTATTTT

V gene: TRBV19
clone size: -
J gene: TRBJ2-5
D gene: TRBD2
CDR3 protein: CASSMTGTSGDETQYF
CDR3 DNA: TGTGCCAGTAGTATGACCGGGACTAGCGGGGACGAGACCCAGTACTTC

V gene: TRBV5-1
clone size: many
J gene: TRBJ2-2
D gene: -
CDR3 protein: CASGTALGELFF
CDR3 DNA: TGCGCCAGCGGGACCGCCCTTGGGGAGCTGTTTTTT

V gene: TRBV3-1
clone size: few
J gene: TRBJ1-2
D gene: -
CDR3 protein: CASSQVLGSYGYTF
CDR3 DNA: TGTGCCAGCAGCCAAGTGCTAGGGTCCTATGGCTACACCTTC

V gene: TRBV20-1
clone size: many
J gene: TRBJ1-1
D gene: -
CDR3 protein: CSARVPGVDTEAFF
CDR3 DNA: TGCAGTGCTAGAGTTCCAGGGGTGGACACTGAAGCTTTCTTT

V gene: TRBV6-2/TRBV6-3
clone size: -
J gene: TRBJ2-2
D gene: TRBD1
CDR3 protein: CASSYATGFNTGELFF
CDR3 DNA: TGTGCCAGCAGTTACGCGACAGGGTTTAACACCGGGGAGCTGTTTTTT

V gene: TRBV12-5
clone size: -
J gene: TRBJ1-1
D gene: -
CDR3 protein: CASGLNTEAFF
CDR3 DNA: TGTGCTAGTGGTTTGAACACTGAAGCTTTCTTT